This TCR beta chain is from a study of T cells in Graves' hyperthyroidism and ophthalmopathy. Study overall: Peripheral blood was acquired at first diagnosis, ahead of any therapy whatsoever.

The V gene's germline CDR1 is LNHNV and CDR2 YYDKDF (reference sequence). The CDR3 extends over 16 amino acids. The ends were cut back, 4 bases at V and 4 bases at J, with 20 bases in the middle. This clonotype was picked up a small number of times. From RNA transcripts, TCR beta CDR3 regions were amplified. Using the HTBI primer set, a first-round RT-PCR was run on the TCR CDR3. Each CDR3 protein is one row after TCRdb ran MiXCR on the multiplex PCR reads. The sample lists more than 300,000 distinct CDR3 sequences, approximately 13% occurring once. The sequencing input was blood. This clonotype was obtained from a woman aged 18-30 years with Graves' hyperthyroidism. The chain links TRBV15 to TRBJ2-7; D remains ambiguous. The chain's CDR3 is CATSKSPPDPIYEQYF. In nucleotides, the CDR3 is TGTGCCACCAGCAAGTCCCCCCCGGACCCAATATACGAGCAGTACTTC. Full variable domain (missing parts from reference TRBV15 and TRBJ2-7): DAMVIQNPRYQVTQFGKPVTLSCSQTLNHNVMYWYQQKSSQAPKLLFHYYDKDFNNEADTPDNFQSRRPNTSFCFLDIRSPGLGDTAMYLCATSKSPPDPIYEQYFGPGTRLTVT.